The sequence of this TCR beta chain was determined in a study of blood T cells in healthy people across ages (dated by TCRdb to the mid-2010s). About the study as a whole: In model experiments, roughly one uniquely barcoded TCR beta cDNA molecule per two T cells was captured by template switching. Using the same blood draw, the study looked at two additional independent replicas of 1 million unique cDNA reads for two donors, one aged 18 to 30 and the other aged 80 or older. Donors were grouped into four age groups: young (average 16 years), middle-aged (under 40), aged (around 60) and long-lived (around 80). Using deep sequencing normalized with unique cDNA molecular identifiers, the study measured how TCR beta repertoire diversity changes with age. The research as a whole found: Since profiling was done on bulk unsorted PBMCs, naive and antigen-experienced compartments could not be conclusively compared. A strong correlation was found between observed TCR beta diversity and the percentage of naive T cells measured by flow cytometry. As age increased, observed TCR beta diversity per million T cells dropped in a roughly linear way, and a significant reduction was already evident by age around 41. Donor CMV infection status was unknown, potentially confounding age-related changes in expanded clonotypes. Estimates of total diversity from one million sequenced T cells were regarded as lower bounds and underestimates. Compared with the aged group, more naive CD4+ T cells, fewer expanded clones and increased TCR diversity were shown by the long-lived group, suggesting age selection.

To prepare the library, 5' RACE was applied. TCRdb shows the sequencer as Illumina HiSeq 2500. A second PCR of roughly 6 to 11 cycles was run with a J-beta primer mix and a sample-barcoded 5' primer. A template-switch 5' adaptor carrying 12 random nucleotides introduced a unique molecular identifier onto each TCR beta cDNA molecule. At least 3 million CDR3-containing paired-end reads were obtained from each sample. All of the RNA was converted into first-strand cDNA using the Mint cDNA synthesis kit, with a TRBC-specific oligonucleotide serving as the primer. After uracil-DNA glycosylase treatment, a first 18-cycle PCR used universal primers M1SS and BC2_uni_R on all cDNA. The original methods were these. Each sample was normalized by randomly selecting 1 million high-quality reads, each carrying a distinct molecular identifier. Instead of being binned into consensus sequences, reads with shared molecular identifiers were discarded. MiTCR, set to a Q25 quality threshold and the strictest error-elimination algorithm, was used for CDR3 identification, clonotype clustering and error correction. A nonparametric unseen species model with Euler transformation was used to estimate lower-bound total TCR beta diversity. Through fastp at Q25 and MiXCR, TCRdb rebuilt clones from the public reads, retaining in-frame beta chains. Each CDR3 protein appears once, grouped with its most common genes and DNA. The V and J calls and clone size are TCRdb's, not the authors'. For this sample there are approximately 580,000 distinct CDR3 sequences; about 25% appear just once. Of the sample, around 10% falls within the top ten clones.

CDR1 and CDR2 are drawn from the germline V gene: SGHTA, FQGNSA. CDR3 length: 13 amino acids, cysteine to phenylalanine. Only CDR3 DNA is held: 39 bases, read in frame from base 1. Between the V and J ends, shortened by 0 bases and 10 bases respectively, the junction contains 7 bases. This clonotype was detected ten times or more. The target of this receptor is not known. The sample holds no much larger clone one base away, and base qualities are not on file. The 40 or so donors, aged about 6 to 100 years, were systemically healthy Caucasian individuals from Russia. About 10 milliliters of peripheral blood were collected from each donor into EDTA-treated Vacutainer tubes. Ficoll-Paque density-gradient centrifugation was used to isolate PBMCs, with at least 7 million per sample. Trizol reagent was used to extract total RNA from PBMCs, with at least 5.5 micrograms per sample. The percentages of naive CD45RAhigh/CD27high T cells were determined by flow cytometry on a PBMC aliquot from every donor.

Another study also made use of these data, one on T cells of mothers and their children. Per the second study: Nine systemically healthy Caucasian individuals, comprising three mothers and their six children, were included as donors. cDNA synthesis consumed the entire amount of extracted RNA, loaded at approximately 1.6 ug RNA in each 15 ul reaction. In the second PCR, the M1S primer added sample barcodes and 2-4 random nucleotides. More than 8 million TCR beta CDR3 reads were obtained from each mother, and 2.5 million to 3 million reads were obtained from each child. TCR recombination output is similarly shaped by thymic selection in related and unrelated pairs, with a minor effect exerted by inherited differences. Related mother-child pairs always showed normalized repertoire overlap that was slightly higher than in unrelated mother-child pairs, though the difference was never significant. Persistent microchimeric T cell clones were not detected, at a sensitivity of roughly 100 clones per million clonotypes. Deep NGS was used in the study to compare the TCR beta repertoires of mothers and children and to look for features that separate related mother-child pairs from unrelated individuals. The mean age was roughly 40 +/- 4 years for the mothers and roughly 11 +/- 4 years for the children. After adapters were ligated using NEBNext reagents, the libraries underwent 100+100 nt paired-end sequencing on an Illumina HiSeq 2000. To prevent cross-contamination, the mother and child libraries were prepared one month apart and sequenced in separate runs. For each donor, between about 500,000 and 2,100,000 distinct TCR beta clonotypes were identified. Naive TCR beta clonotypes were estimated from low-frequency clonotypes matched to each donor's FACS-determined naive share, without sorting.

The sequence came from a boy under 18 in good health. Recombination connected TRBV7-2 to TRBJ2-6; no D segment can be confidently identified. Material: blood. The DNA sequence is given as TGTGCCAGCAGCTTAGCGATCACTAACGTCCTGACTTTC. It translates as CASSLAITNVLTF.